The 10 T cell receptor beta chains below were found in one sample sequenced in a study of blood T cell repertoires in COVID-19. The table came from immunoSEQ multiplex PCR; TCRdb's copy has only in-frame clones and leaves some out. The sample holds 120,000 or so clones; almost 70% are singletons and the top ten take 2% to 2.5%. The sequenced sample was peripheral blood. These receptors were taken from a woman in her seventies with acute or convalescent COVID-19.

The V call is TRBV5-4, the J call TRBJ2-7; D remains unclear. Deletions cut 5 bases from V and 5 bases from J, with 14 bases between. Germline V lookup: CDR1 SGHNT, CDR2 YYREEE (reference sequence). This CDR3 is built from 13 residues. Written as DNA, the CDR3 is TGTGCCAGCAGTTCCGCCCGATCGGACGAGCAGTACTTC. Amino acid sequence: CASSSARSDEQYF. Full variable domain (missing parts from reference TRBV5-4 and TRBJ2-7): ETGVTQSPTHLIKTRGQQVTLRCSSQSGHNTVSWYQQALGQGPQFIFQYYREEENGRGNFPPRFSGLQFPNYSSELNVNALELDDSALYLCASSSARSDEQYFGPGTRLTVT.

This chain joins TRBV15 and TRBJ2-1, with D possibly TRBD2 on 5 matching bases. V was trimmed by 5 bases and J by 9 bases, leaving 11 bases between them. The CDR3 spans 12 residues. Germline-derived CDR1 and CDR2 are LNHNV and YYDKDF (reference sequence). DNA for the CDR3: TGTGCCACCAGCCGCGATCGGGGTGAGCAGTTCTTC. Residues: CATSRDRGEQFF.

The chain carries TRBV6-1 and TRBJ1-2; TRBD1 aligns across 10 bases. This CDR3 has 20 amino acids. Germline CDR1 reads MNHNS; CDR2 reads SASEGT. The V and J ends lost 4 bases and 1 base, in that order; junction bases with no gene match: 18. CDR3 sequence reads: CASSGEKSGTGAGLNYGYTF. The CDR3 coding sequence is TGTGCCAGCAGTGGCGAAAAATCCGGGACAGGGGCTGGTCTTAACTATGGCTACACCTTC.

The rearrangement joins TRBV4-1 to TRBJ1-2; D gene ambiguous. Germline CDR1 and CDR2: MGHRA and YSYEKL. Trimming stripped 4 bases from V and 0 bases from J, with 15 bases between. The length of the CDR3 is 16 residues. The DNA for the CDR3 is TGCGCCAGCAGCCCAATTTCCGCAGTGACTAACTATGGCTACACCTTC. Its translation is CASSPISAVTNYGYTF.

In this sample, this clone turned up many times. The chain combines TRBV5-1 with TRBJ2-7, with TRBD1 as a possible D gene (6 bases). V was clipped by 1 base and J by 3 bases, with 11 bases between them. Germline V gene data show CDR1 as SGHRS and CDR2 as YFSETQ. This CDR3 is built from 14 residues. CDR3 sequence (DNA): TGCGCCAGCAGCTTGTCGGTACAGGGCTACGAGCAGTACTTC. Its translation is CASSLSVQGYEQYF.

Only a few counts were recorded for this clone. This chain connects TRBV3-1 (or the pseudogene TRBV3-2) to TRBJ2-7, with 9 nucleotides matching TRBD1. With V trimmed by 3 bases and J by 3 bases, 3 bases remained unmatched. The CDR3 extends over 14 amino acids. Per the germline V gene, CDR1 is LGHDT and CDR2 is YNNKEL (reference sequence). The CDR3 coding sequence is TGTGCCAGCAGCCACCGGGACAGGGACTACGAGCAGTACTTC. It translates to CASSHRDRDYEQYF.

The chain links TRBV19 to TRBJ1-6; no clear D gene. CDR1 is LNHDA, CDR2 SQIVND, per germline (reference sequence). The CDR3 is 15 amino acids. V was cut by 7 bases and J by 3 bases, with 13 bases left in between. CDR3 coding DNA: TGTGCCAGTACCCCTGGAGAGCTCTATAATTCACCCCTCCACTTT. Translated: CASTPGELYNSPLHF. Filled out from reference TRBV19 and TRBJ1-6, the complete variable domain reads DGGITQSPKYLFRKEGQNVTLSCEQNLNHDAMYWYRQDPGQGLRLIYYSQIVNDFQKGDIAEGYSVSREKKESFPLTVTSAQKNPTAFYLCASTPGELYNSPLHFGNGTRLTVT.

The chain employs TRBV19 and TRBJ1-1, with TRBD1 matching over 7 bases. Germline V lookup: CDR1 LNHDA, CDR2 SQIVND (reference sequence). The ends lost 7 bases at V and 1 base at J; junction bases unmatched: 15. This CDR3 has 17 amino acids. The CDR3 DNA reads as TGTGCCAGTACCCCCACCCCACTCCAGGGGGGGAACACTGAAGCTTTCTTT. Protein: CASTPTPLQGGNTEAFF. The full variable domain, its missing parts supplied by reference TRBV19 and TRBJ1-1, is DGGITQSPKYLFRKEGQNVTLSCEQNLNHDAMYWYRQDPGQGLRLIYYSQIVNDFQKGDIAEGYSVSREKKESFPLTVTSAQKNPTAFYLCASTPTPLQGGNTEAFFGQGTRLTVV.

This chain uses TRBV3-1 (or the pseudogene TRBV3-2) with TRBJ1-1; D ambiguous. The CDR3 has 13 residues. The V gene lost 4 bases and the J gene lost 7 bases, with 13 bases spanning the gap. Germline V lookup: CDR1 LGHDT, CDR2 YNNKEL (reference sequence). CDR3 DNA: TGTGCCAGCAGCCCCTTGGGGAGGAATGAAGCTTTCTTT. Amino acids: CASSPLGRNEAFF.

The chain recombines TRBV19 with TRBJ2-5; 8 bases map to TRBD1. The CDR3 extends over 15 amino acids. Germline V gene lookup returns CDR1 LNHDA and CDR2 SQIVND (reference sequence). The V and J ends lost 5 bases and 4 bases, in that order; junction bases with no gene match: 9. The CDR3 DNA is TGTGCCAGTAGTCCACCACCGACAGGGGCAGAGACCCAGTACTTC. Protein: CASSPPPTGAETQYF. The full variable domain, rest sourced from reference TRBV19 and TRBJ2-5, is DGGITQSPKYLFRKEGQNVTLSCEQNLNHDAMYWYRQDPGQGLRLIYYSQIVNDFQKGDIAEGYSVSREKKESFPLTVTSAQKNPTAFYLCASSPPPTGAETQYFGPGTRLLVL.